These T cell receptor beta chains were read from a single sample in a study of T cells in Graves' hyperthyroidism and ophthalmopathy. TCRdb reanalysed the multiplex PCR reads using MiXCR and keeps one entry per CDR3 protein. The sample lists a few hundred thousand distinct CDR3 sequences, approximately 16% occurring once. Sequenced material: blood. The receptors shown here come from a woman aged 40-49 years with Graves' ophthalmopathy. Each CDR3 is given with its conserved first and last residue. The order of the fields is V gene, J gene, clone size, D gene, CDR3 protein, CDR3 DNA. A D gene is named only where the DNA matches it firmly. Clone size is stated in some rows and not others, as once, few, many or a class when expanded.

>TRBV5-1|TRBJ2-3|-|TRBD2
CASSLGGGGPRTDTQYF
TGCGCCAGCAGCTTGGGAGGCGGGGGGCCGCGCACAGATACGCAGTATTTT
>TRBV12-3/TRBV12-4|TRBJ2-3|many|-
CASSLGGIYTDTQYF
TGTGCCAGCAGTTTAGGAGGAATATACACAGATACGCAGTATTTT
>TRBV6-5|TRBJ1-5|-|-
CATTARSNQPQHF
TGTGCCACCACCGCAAGAAGCAATCAGCCCCAGCATTTT
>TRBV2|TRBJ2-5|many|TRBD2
CASSPLSLAGGPRETQYF
TGTGCCAGCAGTCCCCTATCACTAGCGGGAGGCCCACGGGAGACCCAGTACTTC
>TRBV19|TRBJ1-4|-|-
CATRDTGDLTNEKLFF
TGTGCCACCCGGGACACAGGCGACTTAACTAATGAAAAACTGTTTTTT
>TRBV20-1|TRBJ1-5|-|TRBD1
CSAHRQGGLSNQPQHF
TGCAGTGCCCATCGACAGGGAGGCTTAAGCAATCAGCCCCAGCATTTT
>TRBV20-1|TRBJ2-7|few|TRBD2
CSARRGAYEQYF
TGCAGTGCTAGACGGGGGGCCTACGAGCAGTACTTC
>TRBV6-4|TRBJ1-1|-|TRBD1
CASSYTRAPTGRGKNTEAFF
TGTGCCAGCAGTTACACCCGTGCCCCGACAGGGAGGGGAAAAAACACTGAAGCTTTCTTT
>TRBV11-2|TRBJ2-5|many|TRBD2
CASNGGSTRETQYF
TGTGCCAGTAACGGGGGGTCGACAAGAGAGACCCAGTACTTC
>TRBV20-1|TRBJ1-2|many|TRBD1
CSARGAGGIGNYGYTF
TGCAGTGCTAGAGGTGCAGGGGGGATTGGGAACTATGGCTACACCTTC
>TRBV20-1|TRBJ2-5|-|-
CSADRAETQYF
TGCAGTGCTGACCGGGCAGAGACCCAGTACTTC
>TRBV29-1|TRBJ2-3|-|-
CSVATPADTQYF
TGCAGCGTTGCCACCCCGGCGGATACGCAGTATTTT
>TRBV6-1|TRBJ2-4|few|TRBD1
CASSQVRGHGAKNIQYF
TGTGCCAGCAGTCAAGTTAGGGGGCATGGAGCCAAAAACATTCAGTACTTC
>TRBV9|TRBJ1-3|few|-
CASSVGTSGNTIYF
TGTGCCAGCAGCGTAGGGACCTCCGGAAACACCATATATTTT
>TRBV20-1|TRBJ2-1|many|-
CSASTYNEQFF
TGCAGTGCTAGTACCTACAATGAGCAGTTCTTC
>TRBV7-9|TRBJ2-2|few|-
CASSLHSGNTGELFF
TGTGCCAGCAGCTTACACAGCGGTAACACCGGGGAGCTGTTTTTT
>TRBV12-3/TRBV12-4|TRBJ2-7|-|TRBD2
CASGTSTYEQYF
TGTGCCAGTGGGACTAGCACCTACGAGCAGTACTTC
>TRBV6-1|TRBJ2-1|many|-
CASSEDRDSYNEQFF
TGTGCCAGCAGTGAAGACAGGGATTCCTACAATGAGCAGTTCTTC
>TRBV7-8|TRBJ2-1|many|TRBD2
CASRAGRPGTSDYNEQFF
TGTGCCAGCAGGGCTGGACGGCCTGGGACTAGCGATTACAATGAGCAGTTCTTC
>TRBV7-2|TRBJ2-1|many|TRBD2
CASSGGRGAYNEQFF
TGTGCCAGCAGCGGGGGGCGGGGGGCCTACAATGAGCAGTTCTTC
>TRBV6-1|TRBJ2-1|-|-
CASSRTGRQDNEQFF
TGTGCCAGCAGTCGTACTGGGAGACAGGACAATGAGCAGTTCTTC
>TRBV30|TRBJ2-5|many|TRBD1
CAWSGDRGGETQYF
TGTGCCTGGAGTGGGGACAGGGGAGGAGAGACCCAGTACTTC
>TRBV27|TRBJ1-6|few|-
CASSPMWNSPLHF
TGTGCCAGCAGTCCCATGTGGAATTCACCCCTCCACTTT
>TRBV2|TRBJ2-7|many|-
CASRTLRGGEQYF
TGTGCCAGCAGGACTCTGAGGGGGGGCGAGCAGTACTTC
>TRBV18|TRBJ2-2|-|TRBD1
CASSPPSTGGTGELFF
TGTGCCAGCTCACCACCGTCCACAGGGGGCACCGGGGAGCTGTTTTTT
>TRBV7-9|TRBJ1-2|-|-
CASSPGHLSNGYTF
TGTGCCAGCAGCCCGGGACACCTGAGTAATGGCTACACCTTC
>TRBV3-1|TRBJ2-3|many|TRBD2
CASSQASGTGTDTQYF
TGTGCCAGCAGCCAAGCCAGCGGGACTGGCACAGATACGCAGTATTTT
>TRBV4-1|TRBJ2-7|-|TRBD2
CASSQDLGLAGEGEQYF
TGCGCCAGCAGCCAAGATTTAGGTCTAGCGGGAGAGGGAGAGCAGTACTTC
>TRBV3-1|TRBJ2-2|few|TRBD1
CASSQEGYRGRNTGELFF
TGTGCCAGCAGCCAAGAAGGGTACAGGGGGCGGAACACCGGGGAGCTGTTTTTT
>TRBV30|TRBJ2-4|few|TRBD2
CAWSGALAGKGAKNIQYF
TGTGCCTGGAGTGGTGCACTAGCGGGAAAGGGGGCCAAAAACATTCAGTACTTC
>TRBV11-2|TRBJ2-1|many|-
CASSLGSRPGGNNEQFF
TGTGCCAGCAGCTTAGGCTCTCGACCCGGGGGAAACAATGAGCAGTTCTTC
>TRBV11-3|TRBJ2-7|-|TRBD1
CASSETGPSYEQYF
TGTGCCAGCAGCGAGACAGGGCCCTCCTACGAGCAGTACTTC
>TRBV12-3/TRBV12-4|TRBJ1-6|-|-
CASRPQGYYNSPLHF
TGTGCCAGCCGCCCCCAGGGATACTATAATTCACCCCTCCACTTT
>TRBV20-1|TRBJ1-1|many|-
CSAATGAYGAFF
TGCAGTGCTGCTACGGGGGCGTATGGGGCTTTCTTT
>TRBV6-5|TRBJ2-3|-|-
CASSYSGQMSGTQYF
TGTGCCAGCAGTTACTCCGGACAAATGAGTGGTACGCAGTATTTT
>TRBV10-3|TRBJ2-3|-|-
CAISVGAGKGDTQYF
TGTGCCATCAGTGTCGGGGCTGGGAAGGGGGATACGCAGTATTTT
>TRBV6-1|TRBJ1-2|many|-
CASSEMRPAPSYGYTF
TGTGCCAGCAGTGAAATGAGGCCAGCTCCATCCTATGGCTACACCTTC
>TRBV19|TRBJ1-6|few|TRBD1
CASSRTGGNNSPLHF
TGTGCCAGTAGTAGGACAGGGGGCAATAATTCACCCCTCCACTTT
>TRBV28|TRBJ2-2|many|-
CASRDSNTGELFF
TGTGCCAGCAGGGATTCGAACACCGGGGAGCTGTTTTTT
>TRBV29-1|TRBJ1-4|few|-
CSVEGGNEKLFF
TGCAGCGTTGAAGGGGGTAATGAAAAACTGTTTTTT
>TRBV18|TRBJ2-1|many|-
CASSPPGQDNEQFF
TGTGCCAGCTCACCACCCGGCCAGGACAATGAGCAGTTCTTC
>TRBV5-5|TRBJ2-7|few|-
CASSLARPDLYEQYF
TGTGCCAGCAGCTTGGCCAGACCGGACCTTTACGAGCAGTACTTC
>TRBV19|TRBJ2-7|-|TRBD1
CASNPDRDPYEQYF
TGTGCCAGTAACCCAGACAGGGACCCCTACGAGCAGTACTTC
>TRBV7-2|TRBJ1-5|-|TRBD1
CASSLEGTGYSNQPQHF
TGTGCCAGCAGCTTAGAGGGGACAGGGTATAGCAATCAGCCCCAGCATTTT
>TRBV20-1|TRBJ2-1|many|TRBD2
CSAEAPAGTSGRGVYNEQFF
TGCAGTGCCGAGGCCCCAGCCGGGACTAGCGGGAGGGGGGTTTACAATGAGCAGTTCTTC
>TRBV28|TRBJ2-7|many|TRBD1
CASIRSGTGSYEQYF
TGTGCCAGCATCCGGTCCGGGACAGGGTCCTACGAGCAGTACTTC
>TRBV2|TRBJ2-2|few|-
CASSGRPGTGELFF
TGTGCCAGCAGTGGGAGGCCTGGGACCGGGGAGCTGTTTTTT
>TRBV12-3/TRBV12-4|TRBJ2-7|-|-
CASRKQGKSYEQYF
TGTGCCAGCAGGAAACAGGGAAAATCCTACGAGCAGTACTTC
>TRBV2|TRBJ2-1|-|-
CASSLRTSEQFF
TGTGCCAGCAGCCTCCGTACCAGTGAGCAGTTCTTC
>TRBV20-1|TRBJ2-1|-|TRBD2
CSACGLAGGPGRYNEQFF
TGCAGTGCTTGCGGACTAGCGGGAGGGCCGGGACGGTACAATGAGCAGTTCTTC
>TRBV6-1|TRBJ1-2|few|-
CASSERFLGQGHGYTF
TGTGCCAGCAGTGAAAGATTTCTAGGGCAGGGACATGGCTACACCTTC
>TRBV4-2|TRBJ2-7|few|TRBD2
CASSYQGGEVYEQYF
TGTGCCAGCAGCTATCAGGGAGGGGAGGTTTACGAGCAGTACTTC
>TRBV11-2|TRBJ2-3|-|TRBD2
CASSLGRAGRADTQYF
TGTGCCAGCAGCTTAGGGAGAGCGGGACGGGCAGATACGCAGTATTTT